The 10 T cell receptor beta chains in this list originate from one sample, sequenced in a study of blood T cell repertoires in COVID-19. Repertoires were generated with immunoSEQ multiplex PCR, while TCRdb's copy carries only in-frame clones and drops some. Of under 250,000 clones listed, around 82% are singletons. The material sequenced was peripheral blood. These TCRs come from a woman in her 70s with acute or convalescent COVID-19.

This clone was seen once. This chain connects TRBV30 to TRBJ2-5, with D perhaps TRBD1 (6 bases). The V and J ends lost 0 bases and 0 bases respectively, with 8 bases between them. The germline CDR1 and CDR2 sequences are GTSNPN and SVGIG (reference sequence). The CDR3 consists of 14 residues. CDR3 sequence reads: CAWSVGGNQETQYF. The CDR3 region has the DNA TGTGCCTGGAGTGTAGGGGGAAACCAAGAGACCCAGTACTTC.

The chain joins TRBV5-1 to TRBJ2-1; 13 nucleotides align to TRBD2. Germline loops: CDR1 SGHRS, CDR2 YFSETQ. V was clipped by 4 bases and J by 9 bases; unmatched bases: 7. This CDR3 contains 15 residues. As DNA, the CDR3 is TGCGCCAGCAGCCCGGGACTAGCGGGGTGGGGTGAGCAGTTCTTC. It translates to CASSPGLAGWGEQFF.

The chain uses TRBV7-9 and TRBJ1-6, with D unclear. V lost 2 bases, J lost 7 bases, and 6 bases lay in between. The length of the CDR3 is 13 residues. Germline V gives CDR1 SEHNR, CDR2 FQNEAQ (reference sequence). The CDR3 coding sequence is TGTGCCAGCAGCTTACGGGAAAATTCACCCCTCCACTTT. It translates to CASSLRENSPLHF.

This clone has a single count. The chain has TRBV5-1 and TRBJ2-5; TRBD1 agrees at 8 bases. V was pared by 0 bases and J by 4 bases, with 14 bases of the junction left unmatched. This CDR3 region has 18 residues. The germline CDR1 and CDR2 sequences are SGHRS and YFSETQ. CDR3 coding DNA: TGCGCCAGCAGCTTGGGTATCAGCGGACAGGGAAAGGCAGAGACCCAGTACTTC. Translating it yields CASSLGISGQGKAETQYF.

This clone was observed a single time. The chain recombines TRBV3-1 (or the pseudogene TRBV3-2) with TRBJ2-4, with D perhaps matching TRBD1 (5 bases). Per germline, CDR1 LGHDT and CDR2 YNNKEL (reference sequence). V was cut by 1 base and J by 1 base, with 5 bases left in between. The CDR3 runs 14 residues. The CDR3 DNA reads TGTGCCAGCAGCCAAGCAGGGGCCAAAAACATTCAGTACTTC. This translates into CASSQAGAKNIQYF.

This clone was observed a single time. The chain recombines TRBV30 with TRBJ2-4, with D tentatively TRBD2 (7 bases). Germline V gene data show CDR1 as GTSNPN and CDR2 as SVGIG (reference sequence). The CDR3 contains 15 residues. The V end lost 3 bases, the J end lost 2 bases, and 14 bases lay between the germline ends. Here the CDR3 reads CAWRPAGATKNIQYF. CDR3 sequence (DNA): TGTGCCTGGAGGCCGGCGGGGGCGACCAAAAACATTCAGTACTTC.

This chain connects TRBV6-1 to TRBJ1-5; TRBD1 is a possible D gene (5 bases). There are 15 residues in the CDR3. Per germline, CDR1 MNHNS and CDR2 SASEGT. Trimming took off 3 bases at V and 5 bases at J, with 14 bases between the two ends. The DNA for the CDR3 is TGTGCCAGCAGTGATGGGGGGTCAGGGTATCAGCCCCAGCATTTT. Protein product: CASSDGGSGYQPQHF.

CDR3 coding DNA: TGTGCCAGCAGTTACTCGACCTCCACTAGCGGGGATATTAAGCAGTTCTTC. Its protein is CASSYSTSTSGDIKQFF. This sequence joins TRBV6-2 or TRBV6-3 and TRBJ2-1, with 10 positions matching TRBD2. CDR1 and CDR2 from the germline V gene are MNHEY and SVGEGT. Trimming cost V 0 bases and J 11 bases; bases outside gene matches: 13. The CDR3 has 17 residues.

This chain connects TRBV19 to TRBJ1-2, with D maybe TRBD1 (6 bases). In germline, CDR1 is LNHDA, CDR2 SQIVND (reference sequence). Trimming stripped 6 bases from V and 3 bases from J, with 17 bases between. This CDR3 contains 15 residues. CDR3 sequence (DNA): TGTGCCAGTAGGGAACAGGGAACGGACTACTATGGCTACACCTTC. Its translation is CASREQGTDYYGYTF.

V usage is TRBV19 and J usage is TRBJ1-4; maybe TRBD1 (5 bases). The CDR3 covers 13 residues. V lost 5 bases and J lost 10, with 14 bases in between. Germline CDR1 and CDR2: LNHDA and SQIVND (reference sequence). CDR3 DNA: TGTGCCAGTAGTGCTGACAGAGGTCGAAAACTGTTTTTT. Its protein is CASSADRGRKLFF.